This entry concerns a single TCR beta chain. This sample was included in a study of cytomegalovirus exposure and HLA in healthy donors. Study information: Among about 179 million T cells, an earlier analysis found 117 million unique TCR beta sequences.

Looked up from germline, CDR1 is GTSNPN and CDR2 is SVGIG (reference sequence). This CDR3 spans 12 amino acids. V gave up 4 bases and J gave up 4 bases, with 10 bases separating them. The PCR had 60 Vbeta and 13 Jbeta primers. The assay was immunoSEQ multiplex PCR, and TCRdb's table has in-frame clones only and misses some. The sample carries about 130,000 clones, 80% recorded once. Source material: PBMCs. J is TRBJ1-2 and V is TRBV30; D possibly corresponds to TRBD1 (6 bases). The receptor was derived from a female donor in good health and CMV-seronegative. DNA for the CDR3: TGTGCCTGGATACAGGGCACCTATGGCTACACCTTC. Translation gives CAWIQGTYGYTF.